A single sample is the source of the 8 T cell receptor beta chains below, sequenced in a study of molecular identifiers for immune sequencing clone quantification. One entry per CDR3 protein, called by TCRdb with MiXCR from the PCR reads. The sample lists approximately 670,000 distinct CDR3 sequences, about 20% occurring once. The specimen was naive CD8+ T cells from blood, with Jurkat cell RNA spiked in. Stated subset: FACS-sorted CD8+CD4-CCR7+CD45RA+ naive T cells. All receptors come from a human donor in good health. Some libraries in this study had Jurkat cell RNA spiked in.

This clonotype has a count of ten or more. The V and J genes are TRBV4-3 and TRBJ2-7; tentative D call: TRBD1 (5 bases). V shed 0 bases and J shed 6 bases, with 12 bases lying between them. Germline lookup yields CDR1 LGHNA and CDR2 YSLEER. This CDR3 spans 14 amino acids. The CDR3 sequence: CASSQDAGSPEQYF. CDR3 bases: TGCGCCAGCAGCCAAGATGCAGGGTCCCCCGAGCAGTACTTC.

This clonotype was found many times. The chain has TRBV11-2 and TRBJ2-1, with D possibly TRBD2 on 6 matching bases. Germline V gene sequence: CDR1 SGHAT, CDR2 FQNNGV. Trimming stripped 1 base from V and 7 bases from J, with 11 bases between. The CDR3 consists of 14 residues. CDR3 sequence (DNA): TGTGCCAGCAGCTTAGTGGGAGGACCAAATGAGCAGTTCTTC. It is translated as CASSLVGGPNEQFF.

On this clonotype: A much larger clone sits a single nucleotide away, making a read error possible. The rearrangement links TRBV13 to TRBJ1-1; D is possibly TRBD1 (5 bases). Germline-derived CDR1 and CDR2 are PRHDT and FYEKMQ (reference sequence). CDR3 length: 12 residues. The CDR3 sequence is CARREGGTEAFF. In DNA, the CDR3 is TGTGCCCGCAGGGAAGGAGGCACTGAAGCTTTCTTT.

This clonotype was seen a handful of times. This chain links TRBV6-2 or TRBV6-3 with TRBJ1-5; 9 positions match TRBD1. Trimming cost V 2 bases and J 2 bases; bases outside gene matches: 10. Looked up from germline, CDR1 is MNHEY and CDR2 is SVGEGT. The CDR3 spans 18 residues. The CDR3 is CASSYPGQGLIGNQPQHF. The CDR3 DNA follows: TGTGCCAGCAGTTACCCGGGACAGGGTTTAATCGGCAATCAGCCCCAGCATTTT.

A word on this clonotype: This sequence may be a read error, since a much larger clone differs from it by one base. This chain joins TRBV10-2 and TRBJ1-1; the D gene is possibly TRBD1 (5 bases). This CDR3 comprises 14 residues. Trimming pared 5 bases from V and 5 bases from J, leaving 15 bases between. Germline assignment: CDR1 WSHSY and CDR2 SAAADI. The CDR3 DNA reads TGCGCCAGCAGTTACGGGACCGCGGGGACTGAAGCTTTCTTT. It specifies CASSYGTAGTEAFF.

This clonotype was picked up many times. The chain links TRBV7-2 to TRBJ2-1; tentative D call: TRBD2 (6 bases). The V gene's germline CDR1 is SGHTA and CDR2 FQGNSA. With 4 bases removed from V and 0 bases from J, the gap between germline ends came to 13 bases. The CDR3 covers 16 residues. The CDR3 DNA is TGTGCCAGCAGCTCCGCGGGGCTAAACTCCTACAATGAGCAGTTCTTC. Encoded protein: CASSSAGLNSYNEQFF.

This clonotype has a handful of counts. V and J are TRBV19 and TRBJ1-2; D ambiguous. V was trimmed by 3 bases and J by 0 bases, leaving 8 bases between them. The CDR3 extends over 14 amino acids. CDR1 and CDR2 (germline): LNHDA, SQIVND (reference sequence). The chain's CDR3 is CASSIYGANYGYTF. CDR3 DNA: TGTGCCAGTAGTATCTATGGGGCTAACTATGGCTACACCTTC.

A single count supports this clonotype. This may be a read error, as it is one base from a much larger clone. V and J are TRBV28 and TRBJ2-2, with D possibly TRBD2 on 5 matching bases. The CDR3 is 15 residues long. The germline V gene encodes CDR1 MDHEN and CDR2 SYDVKM. CDR3 residues: CASSLSQMNTGELLF. The CDR3 bases are TGTGCCAGCAGTTTATCCCAGATGAACACCGGGGAGCTGCTTTTT.